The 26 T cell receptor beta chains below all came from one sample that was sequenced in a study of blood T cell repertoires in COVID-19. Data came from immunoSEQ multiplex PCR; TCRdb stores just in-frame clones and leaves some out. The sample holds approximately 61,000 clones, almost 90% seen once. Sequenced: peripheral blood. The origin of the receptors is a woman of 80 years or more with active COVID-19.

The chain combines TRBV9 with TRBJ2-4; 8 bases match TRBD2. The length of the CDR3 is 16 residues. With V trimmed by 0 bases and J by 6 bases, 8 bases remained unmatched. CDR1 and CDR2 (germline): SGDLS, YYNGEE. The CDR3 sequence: CASSVEGGGPANIQYF. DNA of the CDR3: TGTGCCAGCAGCGTAGAAGGCGGGGGGCCCGCAAACATTCAGTACTTC. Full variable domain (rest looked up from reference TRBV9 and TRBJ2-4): DSGVTQTPKHLITATGQRVTLRCSPRSGDLSVYWYQQSLDQGLQFLIQYYNGEERAKGNILERFSAQQFPDLHSELNLSSLELGDSALYFCASSVEGGGPANIQYFGAGTRLSVL.

CDR3 protein: CASKGVNQPQHF. CDR3 coding DNA: TGTGCCAGCAAAGGGGTTAATCAGCCCCAGCATTTT. The chain couples TRBV28 to TRBJ1-5; the D gene is possibly TRBD1 (5 bases). The CDR3 has 12 amino acids. Trimming shortened V by 7 bases and J by 4 bases, and 8 bases separated the two germline ends. Germline CDR1 is MDHEN and CDR2 is SYDVKM.

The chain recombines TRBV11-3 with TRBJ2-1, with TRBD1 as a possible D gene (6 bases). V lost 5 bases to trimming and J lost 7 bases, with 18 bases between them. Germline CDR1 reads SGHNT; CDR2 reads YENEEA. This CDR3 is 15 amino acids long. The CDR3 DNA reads TGTGCCAGCAGCATGGGACACGGAGGCTTAAATGAGCAGTTCTTC. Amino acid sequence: CASSMGHGGLNEQFF.

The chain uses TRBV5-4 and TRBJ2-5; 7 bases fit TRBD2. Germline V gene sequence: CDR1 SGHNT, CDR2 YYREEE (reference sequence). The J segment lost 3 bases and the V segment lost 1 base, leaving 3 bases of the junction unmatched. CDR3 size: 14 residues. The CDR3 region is CASSLRAGEETQYF. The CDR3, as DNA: TGTGCCAGCAGCTTGAGGGCGGGGGAAGAGACCCAGTACTTC.

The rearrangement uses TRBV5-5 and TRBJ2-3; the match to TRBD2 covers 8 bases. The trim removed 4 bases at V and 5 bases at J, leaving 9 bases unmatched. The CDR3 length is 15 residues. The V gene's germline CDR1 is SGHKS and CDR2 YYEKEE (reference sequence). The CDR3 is CASSRAGGAGDTQYF. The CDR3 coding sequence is TGTGCCAGCAGCAGGGCCGGGGGGGCCGGAGATACGCAGTATTTT.

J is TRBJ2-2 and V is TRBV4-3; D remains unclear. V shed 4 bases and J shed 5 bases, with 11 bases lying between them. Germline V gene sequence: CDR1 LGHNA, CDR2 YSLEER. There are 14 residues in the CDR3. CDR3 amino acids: CASSREAWTGELFF. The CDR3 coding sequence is TGCGCCAGCAGCCGAGAAGCGTGGACCGGGGAGCTGTTTTTT.

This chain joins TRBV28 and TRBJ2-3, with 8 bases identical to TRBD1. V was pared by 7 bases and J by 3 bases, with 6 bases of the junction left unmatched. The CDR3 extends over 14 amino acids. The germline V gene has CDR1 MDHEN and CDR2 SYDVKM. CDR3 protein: CASTGTGGTDTQYF. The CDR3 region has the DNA TGTGCCAGCACGGGAACAGGGGGTACAGATACGCAGTATTTT.

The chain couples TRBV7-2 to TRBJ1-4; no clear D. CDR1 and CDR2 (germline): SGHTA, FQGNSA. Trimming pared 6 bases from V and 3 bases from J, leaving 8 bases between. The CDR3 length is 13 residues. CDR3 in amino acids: CASREAANEKLFF. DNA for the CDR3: TGTGCCAGCAGGGAGGCGGCTAATGAAAAACTGTTTTTT.

The CDR3 DNA reads as TGTGCCAGCAGCCAAGTTCGGCAGGGGAGTGAAAAACTGTTTTTT. Translated: CASSQVRQGSEKLFF. The chain has TRBV14 and TRBJ1-4; weak D call: TRBD1 (6 bases). Germline values: CDR1 SGHDN, CDR2 FVKESK. The CDR3 totals 15 residues. V lost 1 base and J lost 7, with 13 bases in between.

DNA of the CDR3: TGTGCCAGCAGTTTCACCGCGGAGGAGAGCACAGATACGCAGTATTTT. This translates into CASSFTAEESTDTQYF. The chain combines TRBV6-2 or TRBV6-3 with TRBJ2-3; D perhaps matches TRBD2 (5 bases). CDR1 is MNHEY, CDR2 SVGEGT, per germline. This CDR3 is built from 16 residues. Trimming removed 4 bases from V and 0 bases from J, with 14 bases in between.

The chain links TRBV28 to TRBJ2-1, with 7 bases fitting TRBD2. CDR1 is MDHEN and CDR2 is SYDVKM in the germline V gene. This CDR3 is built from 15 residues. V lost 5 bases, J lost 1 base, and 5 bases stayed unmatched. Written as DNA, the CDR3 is TGTGCCAGCAGTACGGGGGGAGATTCCTACAATGAGCAGTTCTTC. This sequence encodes CASSTGGDSYNEQFF.

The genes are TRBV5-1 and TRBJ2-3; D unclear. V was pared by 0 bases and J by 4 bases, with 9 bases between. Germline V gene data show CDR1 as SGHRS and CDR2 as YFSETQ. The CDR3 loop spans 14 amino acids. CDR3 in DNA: TGCGCCAGCAGCTTGGGTCCTTTATCAGATACGCAGTATTTT. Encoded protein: CASSLGPLSDTQYF. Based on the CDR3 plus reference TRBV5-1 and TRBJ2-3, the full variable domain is KAGVTQTPRYLIKTRGQQVTLSCSPISGHRSVSWYQQTPGQGLQFLFEYFSETQRNKGNFPGRFSGRQFSNSRSEMNVSTLELGDSALYLCASSLGPLSDTQYFGPGTRLTVL.

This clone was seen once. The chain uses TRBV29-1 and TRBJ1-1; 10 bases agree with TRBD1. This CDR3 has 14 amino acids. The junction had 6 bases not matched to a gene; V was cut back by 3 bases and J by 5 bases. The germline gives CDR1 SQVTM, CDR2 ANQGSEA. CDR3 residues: CSVERDRGRTEAFF. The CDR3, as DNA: TGCAGCGTTGAGCGAGACAGGGGGCGAACTGAAGCTTTCTTT.

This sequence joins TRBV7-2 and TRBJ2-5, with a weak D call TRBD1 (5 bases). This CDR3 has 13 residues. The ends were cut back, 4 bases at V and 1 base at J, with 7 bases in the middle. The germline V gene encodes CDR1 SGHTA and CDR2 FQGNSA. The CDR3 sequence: CASSSGFQETQYF. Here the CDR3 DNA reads TGTGCCAGCAGCTCAGGGTTCCAAGAGACCCAGTACTTC. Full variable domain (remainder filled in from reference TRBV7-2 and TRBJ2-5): GAGVSQSPSNKVTEKGKDVELRCDPISGHTALYWYRQSLGQGLEFLIYFQGNSAPDKSGLPSDRFSAERTGGSVSTLTIQRTQQEDSAVYLCASSSGFQETQYFGPGTRLLVL.

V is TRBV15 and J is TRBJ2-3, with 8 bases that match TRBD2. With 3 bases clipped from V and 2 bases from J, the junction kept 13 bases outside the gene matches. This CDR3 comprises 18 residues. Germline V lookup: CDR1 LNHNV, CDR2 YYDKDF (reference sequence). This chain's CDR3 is CATSSRAGAAILTDTQYF. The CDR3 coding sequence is TGTGCCACCAGCAGCCGAGCGGGGGCTGCGATACTCACAGATACGCAGTATTTT.

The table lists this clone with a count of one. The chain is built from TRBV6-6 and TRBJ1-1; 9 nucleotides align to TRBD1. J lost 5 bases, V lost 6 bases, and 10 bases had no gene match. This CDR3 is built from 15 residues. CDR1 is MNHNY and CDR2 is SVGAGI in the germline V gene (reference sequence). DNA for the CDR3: TGTGCCAGCAGGCCTTACAACAGGGGGCGAACTGAAGCTTTCTTT. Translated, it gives CASRPYNRGRTEAFF.

The CDR3 sequence is CASRPNDGPLGAFF. CDR3 DNA sequence: TGTGCCAGCAGACCGAACGACGGCCCCCTAGGAGCTTTCTTT. J is TRBJ1-1 and V is TRBV2; no definite D call. CDR1 and CDR2 (germline): SNHLY, FYNNEI. This CDR3 spans 14 amino acids. Trimming shortened V by 6 bases and J by 10 bases, and 21 bases separated the two germline ends.

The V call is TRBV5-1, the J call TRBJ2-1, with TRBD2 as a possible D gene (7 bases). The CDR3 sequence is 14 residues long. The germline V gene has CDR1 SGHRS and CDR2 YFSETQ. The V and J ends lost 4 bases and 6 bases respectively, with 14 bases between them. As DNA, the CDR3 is TGCGCCAGCAGCCGGGGGGCTAGGGGCAATGAGCAGTTCTTC. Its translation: CASSRGARGNEQFF. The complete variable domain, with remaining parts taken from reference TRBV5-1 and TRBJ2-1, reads KAGVTQTPRYLIKTRGQQVTLSCSPISGHRSVSWYQQTPGQGLQFLFEYFSETQRNKGNFPGRFSGRQFSNSRSEMNVSTLELGDSALYLCASSRGARGNEQFFGPGTRLTVL.

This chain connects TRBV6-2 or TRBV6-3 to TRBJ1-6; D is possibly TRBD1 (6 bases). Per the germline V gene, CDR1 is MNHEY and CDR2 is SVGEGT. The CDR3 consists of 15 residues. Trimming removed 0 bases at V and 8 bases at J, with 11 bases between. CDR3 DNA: TGTGCCAGCAGTTACTCGAGGCAGGGGTATTCACCCCTCCACTTT. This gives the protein CASSYSRQGYSPLHF.

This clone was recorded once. In DNA form, the CDR3 reads TGTGCCGCCCGACAGGGGGCGAACACTGAAGCTTTCTTT. It encodes CAARQGANTEAFF. This chain uses TRBV21-1 with TRBJ1-1; the listed D gene, TRBD1, was not tested against the DNA. TRBV21-1 is a listed pseudogene. The CDR3 length is 13 residues.

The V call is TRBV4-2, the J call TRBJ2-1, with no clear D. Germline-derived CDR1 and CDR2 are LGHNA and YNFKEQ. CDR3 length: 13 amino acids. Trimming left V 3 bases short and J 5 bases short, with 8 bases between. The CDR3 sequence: CASSQVTDNEQFF. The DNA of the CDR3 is TGTGCCAGCAGCCAGGTTACTGACAATGAGCAGTTCTTC.

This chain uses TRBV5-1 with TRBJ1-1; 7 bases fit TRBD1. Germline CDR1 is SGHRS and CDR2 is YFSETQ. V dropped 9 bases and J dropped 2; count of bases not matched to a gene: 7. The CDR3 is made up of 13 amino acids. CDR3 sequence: CATRQGRNTEAFF. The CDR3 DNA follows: TGCGCCACCAGACAGGGTCGAAACACTGAAGCTTTCTTT.

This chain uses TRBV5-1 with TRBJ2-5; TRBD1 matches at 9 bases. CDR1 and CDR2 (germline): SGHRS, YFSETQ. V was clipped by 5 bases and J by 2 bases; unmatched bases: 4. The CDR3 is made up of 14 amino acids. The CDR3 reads CASSQGQGQETQYF. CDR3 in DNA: TGCGCCAGCAGTCAGGGACAGGGACAAGAGACCCAGTACTTC.

In nucleotides, the CDR3 is TGTGCCTGGGGGACAGGGGTAGGAAACACCATATATTTT. Protein sequence: CAWGTGVGNTIYF. The rearrangement joins TRBV30 to TRBJ1-3, with 10 bases that match TRBD1. Germline CDR1 reads GTSNPN; CDR2 reads SVGIG (reference sequence). V shed 5 bases, J shed 4 bases, and the junction held 2 bases outside the gene matches. The CDR3 length is 13 residues.

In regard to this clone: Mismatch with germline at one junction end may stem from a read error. In nucleotides, the CDR3 is TGTGCCAGCAGCCAGTTCTTTTCCTCCAATGAGCAGTTCTTC. As protein: CASSQFFSSNEQFF. V and J are TRBV13 and TRBJ2-1; no clear D gene. Germline values: CDR1 PRHDT, CDR2 FYEKMQ (reference sequence). The CDR3 spans 14 residues.

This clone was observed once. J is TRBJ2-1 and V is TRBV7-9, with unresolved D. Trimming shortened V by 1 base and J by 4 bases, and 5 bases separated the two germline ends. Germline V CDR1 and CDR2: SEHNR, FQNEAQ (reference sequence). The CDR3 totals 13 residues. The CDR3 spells CASSLGRYNEQFF. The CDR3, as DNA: TGTGCCAGCAGCTTAGGCAGGTACAATGAGCAGTTCTTC.